This TCR beta chain was captured in a study of T cell changes during pregnancy in multiple sclerosis. Sequencing used immunoSEQ multiplex PCR; TCRdb keeps in-frame clones, though not all of them. This repertoire shows about 64,000 clones, about 96% found once; its top ten account for 2% to 2.5%. Germline assignment: CDR1 SNHLY and CDR2 FYNNEI. V lost 5 bases, J lost 6 bases, and 8 bases lay in between. The CDR3 loop spans 12 amino acids. The V call is TRBV2, the J call TRBJ1-5, with no clear D. The TCR comes from a female donor with multiple sclerosis, enrolled in a pregnancy study. The specimen was CD8+ T cells from peripheral blood mononuclear cells, collected after pregnancy. CDR3 nucleotides: TGTGCCAGCAGTCCGTCGGGTCAGCCCCAGCATTTT. Amino acid sequence: CASSPSGQPQHF.